This T cell receptor (beta chain) was retrieved from a study of T cell repertoires in cytomegalovirus infection. Whole-study results and caveats: Individuals carrying CMV plus the relevant HLA were identified by cumulative frequency of public TCR beta families.

Germline V gives CDR1 MGHRA, CDR2 YSYEKL. The CDR3 is made up of 17 amino acids. Points on this clonotype: Its cognate antigen is unknown. An end of the junction differs from the germline gene, which may be a read error.

TCRdb re-called the reads with MiXCR, one entry per CDR3 protein. The table lists about 310,000 distinct CDR3 sequences, about a sixth of them singletons. This chain links TRBV4-1 with TRBJ2-1; D tentatively reads TRBD1 or TRBD2 (6 bases each). The source material was PBMCs. The sequence derives from a human donor in good health (CMV status not recorded). Some clones in this sample may be carry-over from other donors' samples. The CDR3 protein is CASSRTTGILRGNVQFF. The CDR3 region has the DNA TGCGCCAGCAGCCGCACTACAGGGATACTCCGGGGGAATGTGCAGTTCTTC.